This TCR beta chain was recovered during a study of technical replicates of blood from a few donors (TCRdb year 2017). On this clone: The specificity of this receptor is unknown. There are no base qualities to consult, and no much larger clone falls within one base.

The library was produced with the immunoSEQ multiplex PCR assay. This immuneACCESS table, as held by TCRdb, lists in-frame sequences with V and J called but not all clones. Of the missing ones, under half trace to an unresolved V gene in checked studies; the others have no known cause. A total of about 84,000 clones appear in this sample, 93% of them only once. 0.24% of the sample lies in the top ten. Including the terminal cysteine and phenylalanine, the CDR3 comprises 13 residues. Of all the DNA, just the CDR3 is kept, 39 bases in frame from base 1. The junction shows trimming of 4 bases on V and 1 base on J, plus 7 bases between the germline ends. From the germline V gene, CDR1 is MNHNS and CDR2 is SASEGT.

The chain is made from TRBV6-1 and TRBJ1-1; no D gene can be assigned with confidence. This sequence originates from a human donor in good health. The sequenced sample consisted of T cells isolated from PBMCs. The CDR3 in this case is CASSVSGNTEAFF. The DNA reads TGTGCCAGCAGTGTATCCGGGAACACTGAAGCTTTCTTT.